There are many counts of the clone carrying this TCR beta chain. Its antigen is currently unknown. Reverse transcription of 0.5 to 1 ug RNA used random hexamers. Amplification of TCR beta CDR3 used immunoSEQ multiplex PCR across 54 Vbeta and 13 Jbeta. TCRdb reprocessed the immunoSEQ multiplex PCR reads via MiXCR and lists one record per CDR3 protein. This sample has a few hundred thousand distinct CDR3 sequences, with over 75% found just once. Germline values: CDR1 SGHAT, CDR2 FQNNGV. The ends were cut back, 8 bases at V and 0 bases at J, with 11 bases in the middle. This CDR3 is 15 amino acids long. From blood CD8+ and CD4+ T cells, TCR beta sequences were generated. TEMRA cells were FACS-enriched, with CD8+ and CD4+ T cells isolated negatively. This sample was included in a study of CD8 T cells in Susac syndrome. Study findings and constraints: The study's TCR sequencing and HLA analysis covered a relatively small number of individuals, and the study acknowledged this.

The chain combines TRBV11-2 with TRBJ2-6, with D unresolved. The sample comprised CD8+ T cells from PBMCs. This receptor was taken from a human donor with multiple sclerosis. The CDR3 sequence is CASRSMTSGANVLTF. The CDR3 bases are TGTGCCAGCCGCTCGATGACCTCTGGGGCCAACGTCCTGACTTTC.